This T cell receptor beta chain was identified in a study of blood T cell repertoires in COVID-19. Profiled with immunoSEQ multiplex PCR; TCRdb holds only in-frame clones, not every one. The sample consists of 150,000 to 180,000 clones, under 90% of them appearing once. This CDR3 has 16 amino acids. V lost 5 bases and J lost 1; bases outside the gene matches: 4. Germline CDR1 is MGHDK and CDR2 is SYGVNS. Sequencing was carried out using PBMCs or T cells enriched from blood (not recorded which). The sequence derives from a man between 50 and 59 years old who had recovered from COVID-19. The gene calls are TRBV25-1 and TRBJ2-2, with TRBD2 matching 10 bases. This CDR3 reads CASSNLAGVNTGELFF. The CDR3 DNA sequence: TGTGCCAGCAGTAACCTAGCGGGGGTGAACACCGGGGAGCTGTTTTTT.